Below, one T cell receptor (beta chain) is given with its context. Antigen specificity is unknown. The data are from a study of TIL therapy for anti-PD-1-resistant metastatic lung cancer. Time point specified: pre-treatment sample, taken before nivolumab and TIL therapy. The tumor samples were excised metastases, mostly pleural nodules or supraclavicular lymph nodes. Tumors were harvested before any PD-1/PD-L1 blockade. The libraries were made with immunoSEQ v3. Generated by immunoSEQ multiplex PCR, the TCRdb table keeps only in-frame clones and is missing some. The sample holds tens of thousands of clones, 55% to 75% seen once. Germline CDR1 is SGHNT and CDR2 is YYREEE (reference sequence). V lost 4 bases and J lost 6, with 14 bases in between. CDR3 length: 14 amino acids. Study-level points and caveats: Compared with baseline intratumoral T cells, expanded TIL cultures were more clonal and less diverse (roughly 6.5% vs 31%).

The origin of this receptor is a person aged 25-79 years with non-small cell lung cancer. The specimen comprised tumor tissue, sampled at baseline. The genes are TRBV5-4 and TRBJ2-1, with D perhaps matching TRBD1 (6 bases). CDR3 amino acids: CASSRSQGSNEQFF. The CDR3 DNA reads TGTGCCAGCAGCCGTAGCCAGGGGAGCAATGAGCAGTTCTTC.